The rows below give T cell receptor beta chains drawn from one sample of a study of memory CD4+ T cells and cytomegalovirus serostatus. The protocol was immunoSEQ multiplex PCR, while the TCRdb copy is restricted to in-frame clones and leaves out a portion. The sample shows approximately 44,000 clones, around 80% of them seen only once. The sequenced sample consisted of memory CD4+ T cells from blood. These receptors all come from an adult in good health and CMV-seronegative. CDR3s include the opening cysteine and the closing phenylalanine or tryptophan. The order of the fields is D gene, clone size, J gene, V gene, CDR3 protein, CDR3 DNA. A D gene is named only where the DNA matches it firmly. Size is omitted from some rows. Given values are once, few, many or a class for expanded clones.

D: .; size: .; J: TRBJ2-1; V: TRBV6-6; CDR3: CASRTTWGGVFNEQFF; DNA: TGTGCCAGCAGAACTACTTGGGGGGGCGTATTCAATGAGCAGTTCTTC
D: TRBD1; size: .; J: TRBJ2-7; V: TRBV25-1; CDR3: CASSEGQGAYEQYF; DNA: TGTGCCAGCAGTGAAGGACAGGGGGCTTACGAGCAGTACTTC
D: .; size: .; J: TRBJ1-6; V: TRBV30; CDR3: CAWRYIGGNSPLHF; DNA: TGTGCCTGGAGATATATAGGGGGTAATTCACCCCTCCACTTT
D: .; size: .; J: TRBJ1-6; V: TRBV5-6; CDR3: CASSLVAAYNSPLHF; DNA: TGTGCCAGCAGCTTGGTGGCAGCCTATAATTCACCCCTCCACTTT
D: .; size: .; J: TRBJ2-5; V: TRBV27; CDR3: CASSFRTQETQYF; DNA: TGTGCCAGCAGTTTCAGGACGCAAGAGACCCAGTACTTC
D: .; size: .; J: TRBJ2-5; V: TRBV7-9; CDR3: CASSSSPTTGSYF; DNA: TGTGCCAGCAGCTCGAGCCCTACGACAGGCAGCTACTTC
D: .; size: few; J: TRBJ1-3; V: TRBV5-1; CDR3: CASSSSLGSGNTIYF; DNA: TGCGCCAGCAGCTCCTCTCTAGGCTCTGGAAACACCATATATTTT
D: .; size: .; J: TRBJ2-4; V: TRBV9; CDR3: CASSLRPGQENIQYF; DNA: TGTGCCAGCAGCCTCCGCCCGGGACAAGAAAACATTCAGTACTTC
D: .; size: .; J: TRBJ1-6; V: TRBV6-5; CDR3: CASSKQGRDSPLHF; DNA: TGTGCCAGCAGTAAACAGGGTAGGGATTCACCCCTCCACTTT
D: TRBD2; size: .; J: TRBJ2-1; V: TRBV7-3; CDR3: CASSSTSGGLYNEQFF; DNA: TGTGCCAGCAGCTCCACTAGCGGGGGCCTCTACAATGAGCAGTTCTTC
D: .; size: .; J: TRBJ1-6; V: TRBV9; CDR3: CASSVVGGHGSPLHF; DNA: TGTGCCAGCAGCGTAGTCGGGGGGCACGGGTCACCCCTCCACTTT
D: .; size: .; J: TRBJ2-2; V: TRBV5-6; CDR3: CASSTVQANTGELFF; DNA: TGTGCCAGCAGCACGGTACAGGCCAACACCGGGGAGCTGTTTTTT
D: .; size: once; J: TRBJ1-2; V: TRBV7-9; CDR3: CASTTEGFYGYTF; DNA: TGTGCCAGCACCACCGAGGGGTTCTATGGCTACACCTTC
D: .; size: .; J: TRBJ1-3; V: TRBV9; CDR3: CASSVGPSFIDTIYF; DNA: TGTGCCAGCAGCGTAGGACCGTCATTCATCGACACCATATATTTT
D: .; size: .; J: TRBJ1-1; V: TRBV14; CDR3: CASSHKGVNTEAFF; DNA: TGTGCCAGCAGCCATAAGGGGGTGAACACTGAAGCTTTCTTT
D: .; size: .; J: TRBJ1-2; V: TRBV5-1; CDR3: CASSLDAASYGYTF; DNA: TGCGCCAGCAGCTTGGATGCGGCTAGCTATGGCTACACCTTC
D: .; size: few; J: TRBJ1-3; V: TRBV19; CDR3: CATTWRAGNTIYF; DNA: TGTGCCACTACCTGGCGGGCCGGAAACACCATATATTTT
D: TRBD2; size: .; J: TRBJ2-3; V: TRBV7-8; CDR3: CASSLGLAGTDTQYF; DNA: TGTGCCAGCAGCTTAGGACTAGCGGGCACAGATACGCAGTATTTT
D: TRBD1; size: .; J: TRBJ1-1; V: TRBV9; CDR3: CASSVDQGETEAFF; DNA: TGTGCCAGCAGCGTAGACCAGGGGGAAACTGAAGCTTTCTTT
D: .; size: .; J: TRBJ1-1; V: TRBV5-6; CDR3: CASSWVDSKNTEAFF; DNA: TGTGCCAGCAGCTGGGTGGACAGTAAGAACACTGAAGCTTTCTTT
D: .; size: .; J: TRBJ2-5; V: TRBV5-5; CDR3: CASSLVGKEETQYF; DNA: TGTGCCAGCAGCTTGGTAGGGAAAGAAGAGACCCAGTACTTC
D: .; size: .; J: TRBJ2-3; V: TRBV7-2; CDR3: CASSLTVSLGTDTQYF; DNA: TGTGCCAGCAGCTTAACGGTCTCACTAGGCACAGATACGCAGTATTTT
D: TRBD2; size: .; J: TRBJ2-3; V: TRBV7-9; CDR3: CASSLEASGGPRDTQYF; DNA: TGTGCCAGCAGCTTAGAGGCTAGCGGGGGTCCGAGGGATACGCAGTATTTT
D: TRBD2; size: .; J: TRBJ2-3; V: TRBV5-1; CDR3: CASSLAVPSGGNTDTQYF; DNA: TGCGCCAGCAGCTTGGCGGTGCCTAGCGGGGGAAACACAGATACGCAGTATTTT
D: TRBD1; size: .; J: TRBJ1-4; V: TRBV5-4; CDR3: CASSFRTGDNEKLFF; DNA: TGTGCCAGCAGCTTCCGGACAGGGGATAATGAAAAACTGTTTTTT
D: TRBD1; size: .; J: TRBJ2-5; V: TRBV28; CDR3: CACEPKRWGQAQETQYF; DNA: TGTGCCTGCGAACCAAAACGTTGGGGACAGGCCCAAGAGACCCAGTACTTC
D: .; size: .; J: TRBJ1-2; V: TRBV20-1; CDR3: CSASTNYGYTF; DNA: TGCAGTGCTAGCACTAACTATGGCTACACCTTC
D: TRBD2; size: .; J: TRBJ2-1; V: TRBV6-6; CDR3: CASRSIAGGTYNEQFF; DNA: TGTGCCAGCAGGTCGATAGCGGGGGGGACCTACAATGAGCAGTTCTTC
D: TRBD1; size: .; J: TRBJ1-5; V: TRBV7-9; CDR3: CASSFQGDQPQHF; DNA: TGTGCCAGCAGCTTCCAGGGGGATCAGCCCCAGCATTTT
D: .; size: .; J: TRBJ2-7; V: TRBV5-8; CDR3: CASSRGPGSYEQYF; DNA: TGTGCCAGCAGCCGAGGTCCGGGCTCCTACGAGCAGTACTTC
D: .; size: .; J: TRBJ1-6; V: TRBV7-9; CDR3: CASSLDSPLHF; DNA: TGTGCCAGCAGCTTGGATTCACCCCTCCACTTT
D: .; size: .; J: TRBJ1-2; V: TRBV7-9; CDR3: CASSFDTYGYTF; DNA: TGTGCCAGCAGCTTTGACACCTATGGCTACACCTTC
D: TRBD2; size: few; J: TRBJ2-6; V: TRBV6-4; CDR3: CASSDTSGGANVLTF; DNA: TGTGCCAGCAGTGATACTAGCGGTGGGGCCAACGTCCTGACTTTC
D: .; size: .; J: TRBJ1-6; V: TRBV27; CDR3: CASSRIGTRPLHF; DNA: TGTGCCAGCAGCCGAATAGGTACGAGGCCCCTCCACTTT
D: .; size: .; J: TRBJ2-1; V: TRBV2; CDR3: CASSVWLDEQFF; DNA: TGTGCCAGCAGTGTATGGTTAGATGAGCAGTTCTTC
D: .; size: .; J: TRBJ1-2; V: TRBV5-6; CDR3: CASSLDWGGYTF; DNA: TGTGCCAGCAGCTTAGATTGGGGTGGCTACACCTTC
D: .; size: .; J: TRBJ1-6; V: TRBV2; CDR3: CASRSRQEYNSPLHF; DNA: TGTGCCAGCAGAAGTCGACAGGAATATAATTCACCCCTCCACTTT
D: .; size: .; J: TRBJ2-4; V: TRBV5-6; CDR3: CASTLLGKNIQYF; DNA: TGTGCCAGCACCCTTCTGGGCAAAAACATTCAGTACTTC
D: TRBD1; size: .; J: TRBJ1-4; V: TRBV7-9; CDR3: CASGGDRAITTNEKLFF; DNA: TGTGCCAGCGGGGGGGACAGAGCAATCACAACTAATGAAAAACTGTTTTTT
D: .; size: .; J: TRBJ2-2; V: TRBV5-1; CDR3: CASSLLGSGELFF; DNA: TGCGCCAGCAGCTTGTTAGGGTCCGGGGAGCTGTTTTTT
D: TRBD1; size: .; J: TRBJ1-3; V: TRBV10-3; CDR3: CAISEFQGASGNTIYF; DNA: TGTGCCATCAGTGAGTTCCAGGGGGCTTCTGGAAACACCATATATTTT
D: TRBD2; size: few; J: TRBJ2-1; V: TRBV7-2; CDR3: CASSFLAGGGSYNEQFF; DNA: TGTGCCAGCAGCTTCTTAGCGGGGGGCGGGTCCTACAATGAGCAGTTCTTC
D: TRBD1; size: .; J: TRBJ2-7; V: TRBV28; CDR3: CASSFGTAGLGEYF; DNA: TGTGCCAGCAGTTTCGGGACAGCCGGATTAGGGGAGTACTTC
D: .; size: .; J: TRBJ2-5; V: TRBV11-2; CDR3: CASRSRQPQETQYF; DNA: TGTGCCAGCAGGTCCCGACAGCCCCAAGAGACCCAGTACTTC
D: .; size: .; J: TRBJ1-1; V: TRBV7-9; CDR3: CASSPRAGENTEAFF; DNA: TGTGCCAGCAGCCCCCGGGCAGGGGAGAACACTGAAGCTTTCTTT
D: .; size: .; J: TRBJ2-1; V: TRBV7-3; CDR3: CASSQDLLGYNEQFF; DNA: TGTGCCAGCAGCCAGGACCTATTGGGGTACAATGAGCAGTTCTTC
D: .; size: few; J: TRBJ1-5; V: TRBV7-6; CDR3: CASSSVTGNSFGSNQPQHF; DNA: TGTGCCAGCAGCTCCGTTACAGGGAATTCGTTTGGGAGCAATCAGCCCCAGCATTTT
D: .; size: .; J: TRBJ2-5; V: TRBV28; CDR3: CASSPTLWAQYF; DNA: TGTGCCAGCAGTCCTACTCTTTGGGCCCAGTACTTC
D: TRBD1; size: once; J: TRBJ1-2; V: TRBV27; CDR3: CASSFAGGRVLGGNYGYTF; DNA: TGTGCCAGCAGCTTCGCAGGGGGACGTGTCCTTGGGGGTAACTATGGCTACACCTTC
D: .; size: .; J: TRBJ1-5; V: TRBV6-1; CDR3: CASSEIIGGNQPQHF; DNA: TGTGCCAGCAGTGAAATTATTGGAGGCAATCAGCCCCAGCATTTT
D: .; size: .; J: TRBJ2-4; V: TRBV13; CDR3: CASSLRAGPAKNIQYF; DNA: TGTGCCAGCAGCTTAAGGGCAGGACCAGCCAAAAACATTCAGTACTTC
D: .; size: few; J: TRBJ1-5; V: TRBV6-1; CDR3: CASSGGYQPQHF; DNA: TGTGCCAGCAGTGGGGGTTATCAGCCCCAGCATTTT
D: TRBD2; size: .; J: TRBJ2-7; V: TRBV10-3; CDR3: CASRLAGAHPYEQYF; DNA: TGTGCCAGCCGACTAGCGGGGGCCCATCCCTACGAGCAGTACTTC
D: TRBD2; size: .; J: TRBJ2-5; V: TRBV5-1; CDR3: CAPLGSGGRETQYF; DNA: TGCGCCCCTCTGGGGAGCGGGGGGCGTGAGACCCAGTACTTC
D: .; size: .; J: TRBJ1-4; V: TRBV28; CDR3: CASRPLGIAPNEKLFF; DNA: TGTGCCAGCAGACCACTGGGGATTGCCCCTAATGAAAAACTGTTTTTT
D: .; size: .; J: TRBJ2-2; V: TRBV11-3; CDR3: CASSLISTGELFF; DNA: TGTGCCAGCAGCTTGATAAGCACCGGGGAGCTGTTTTTT
D: .; size: few; J: TRBJ1-1; V: TRBV9; CDR3: CASSVVSRSTEAFF; DNA: TGTGCCAGCAGCGTAGTTAGCAGGAGTACTGAAGCTTTCTTT
D: TRBD1; size: .; J: TRBJ2-1; V: TRBV5-1; CDR3: CASSSLSGQGSSEQFF; DNA: TGCGCCAGCAGCTCCCTCTCGGGACAGGGATCGAGTGAGCAGTTCTTC